This TCR beta chain was found in a study of T-cell reconstitution after alpha-beta-depleted transplantation in children. Study-wide results and limits: About two months after transplant, alpha-beta T cells reportedly came from several hundred expanded graft clones. Fresh T-cell production supplied most of the T-cell counts and diversity seen one year after transplant.

This clonotype appeared a few times. Its cognate antigen is unknown. Researchers prepared the TCRbeta library using unique molecular identifiers, the study reports. TCRdb recomputed calls from the PCR reads with MiXCR, one row per CDR3 protein. The sample yields about 280,000 distinct CDR3 sequences, 9.5% to 13% seen once. Germline CDR1 reads SGHDN; CDR2 reads FVKESK. The V and J ends lost 4 bases and 6 bases, in that order; junction bases with no gene match: 4. The CDR3 length is 13 residues. The V call is TRBV14, the J call TRBJ2-3; 7 bases fit TRBD2. The receptor's source is a male patient aged 2-15 years who had a stem cell transplant for chronic granulomatous disease, so the T cells may come from the graft donor. Sequencing was performed on peripheral blood, taken 180 days after TCRalphabeta/CD19-depleted stem cell transplant. CDR3 sequence reads: CASSPLLADTQYF. CDR3 sequence (DNA): TGTGCCAGCAGCCCACTACTAGCGGATACGCAGTATTTT.